One sample yielded the 28 T cell receptor beta chains listed below, sequenced in a study of Ad26.COV2.S vaccination and SARS-CoV-2 variants. Treatment here: about 20 received Ad26.COV2.S at low or high dose, single or two shots; about 5 received placebo; per-sample allocation not given. Material that was analyzed had been drawn on day 63 after the first vaccine or placebo injection. Using immunoSEQ multiplex PCR, the repertoire was profiled, and TCRdb retains in-frame clones only, with some absent. The data hold hundreds of thousands of clones, with less than 90% observed a single time. The sequenced sample was peripheral blood, obtained in a trial of Ad26.COV2.S vaccine versus placebo. The receptors stem from a person between 18 and 65 years old who received the Ad26.COV2.S COVID-19 vaccine or a placebo.

The chain uses TRBV7-9 and TRBJ2-7; D is perhaps TRBD1 or TRBD2 (5 bases each). This CDR3 is 12 amino acids long. The germline gives CDR1 SEHNR, CDR2 FQNEAQ (reference sequence). V gave up 4 bases and J gave up 5 bases, with 9 bases separating them. The CDR3 here is CASSSTADEQYF. The CDR3 DNA is TGTGCCAGCAGCTCGACAGCGGACGAGCAGTACTTC.

This chain joins TRBV6-5 and TRBJ1-1, with D unclear. This CDR3 contains 15 residues. The germline CDR1 and CDR2 sequences are MNHEY and SVGAGI. V shed 7 bases and J shed 0 bases, with 15 bases lying between them. The CDR3 DNA reads TGTGCCAGCATACGGTCAGCATCTATGAACACTGAAGCTTTCTTT. Translating it yields CASIRSASMNTEAFF.

V is TRBV21-1 and J is TRBJ2-7; the DNA was not used to check the table's D call, TRBD1. TRBV21-1 is a documented pseudogene. There are 15 residues in the CDR3. The DNA for the CDR3 is TGTGCCAGCAGCAAAGACAGGCCTTTTACCTACGAGCAGTACTTC. Residues: CASSKDRPFTYEQYF.

J is TRBJ2-7 and V is TRBV18; 7 bases agree with TRBD1. Germline loops: CDR1 KGHSH, CDR2 LQKENI. J gave up 2 bases and V 3 bases, and 10 bases lay outside the gene matches. CDR3 length: 16 residues. As DNA, the CDR3 is TGTGCCAGCTCACCGCCTGGGACAGCAAATCCCTACGAGCAGTACTTC. It translates to CASSPPGTANPYEQYF.

This chain connects TRBV5-5 to TRBJ2-1; TRBD1 or TRBD2 may be the D gene (6 bases each). Trimming pared 5 bases from V and 15 bases from J, leaving 18 bases between. The length of the CDR3 is 12 residues. CDR1 is SGHKS and CDR2 is YYEKEE in the germline V gene (reference sequence). CDR3 nucleotide sequence: TGTGCCAGCAGTCAAACAGGGAGGAGTCGGTTCTTC. Protein: CASSQTGRSRFF.

V gene TRBV7-2 combines with J gene TRBJ1-3; TRBD1 agrees at 7 bases. This CDR3 has 17 residues. Per germline, CDR1 SGHTA and CDR2 FQGNSA. V trimming: 4 bases; J trimming: 0 bases; junction bases outside the gene matches: 9. CDR3 DNA: TGTGCCAGCAGCTACTCCGGGACAGTGAGCTCTGGAAACACCATATATTTT. The encoded protein is CASSYSGTVSSGNTIYF.

The chain recombines TRBV2 with TRBJ1-6, with 7 nucleotides matching TRBD1. The CDR3 runs to 13 residues. V was clipped by 8 bases and J by 7 bases; unmatched bases: 5. CDR1 is SNHLY, CDR2 FYNNEI, per germline. CDR3 protein: CASLTGLNSPLHF. As DNA, the CDR3 is TGTGCCAGCTTGACAGGGTTGAATTCACCCCTCCACTTT. The full variable domain, its missing parts supplied by reference TRBV2 and TRBJ1-6, is EPEVTQTPSHQVTQMGQEVILRCVPISNHLYFYWYRQILGQKVEFLVSFYNNEISEKSEIFDDQFSVERPDGSNFTLKIRSTKLEDSAMYFCASLTGLNSPLHFGNGTRLTVT.

This rearrangement joins TRBV11-2 to TRBJ2-5; D possibly corresponds to TRBD2 (5 bases). Deletions cut 3 bases from V and 10 bases from J, with 15 bases between. The CDR3 covers 13 residues. CDR1 and CDR2 (germline): SGHAT, FQNNGV. In nucleotides, the CDR3 is TGTGCCAGCAGCTTTTCTGGGGTTCGGGACCAGTACTTC. Amino acid sequence: CASSFSGVRDQYF.

The chain recombines TRBV4-3 with TRBJ2-1; 12 nucleotides line up with TRBD2. The CDR3 is 17 amino acids. Germline-derived CDR1 and CDR2 are LGHNA and YSLEER. J was trimmed by 8 bases and V by 0 bases; bases with no gene match: 8. This CDR3 is CASSQDIGTSGWYEQFF. The CDR3 DNA reads TGCGCCAGCAGCCAAGATATCGGGACTAGCGGGTGGTATGAGCAGTTCTTC.

The rearrangement links TRBV7-9 to TRBJ2-7, with 7 bases lining up with TRBD1. The V segment lost 5 bases and the J segment 0 bases; nucleotides outside the gene matches: 7. The CDR3 runs 15 residues. Germline CDR1 is SEHNR and CDR2 is FQNEAQ (reference sequence). This chain's CDR3 is CASSRTGMSSYEQYF. CDR3 sequence (DNA): TGTGCCAGCAGCCGGACAGGCATGAGCTCCTACGAGCAGTACTTC.

This clone came up a few times. The chain couples TRBV11-3 to TRBJ1-6; D may be TRBD1 (5 bases). The germline V and J ends were trimmed by 1 base and 10 bases, with 8 bases remaining between them. The germline gives CDR1 SGHNT, CDR2 YENEEA. This CDR3 is built from 13 residues. In DNA, the CDR3 is TGTGCCAGCAGCTTAGGTGGGGGATCACCCCTCCACTTT. Its protein is CASSLGGGSPLHF.

The rearrangement links TRBV9 to TRBJ2-7; D is perhaps TRBD1 or TRBD2 (5 bases each). CDR1 is SGDLS and CDR2 is YYNGEE in the germline V gene. The CDR3 spans 15 residues. Trimming took 4 bases from V and 2 from J, leaving 16 bases between them. In DNA, the CDR3 is TGTGCCAGCAGCTCTCAGACGGGGCAAGCCTACGAGCAGTACTTC. This gives the protein CASSSQTGQAYEQYF. Using reference TRBV9 and TRBJ2-7 for the parts outside the CDR3, the full variable domain is DSGVTQTPKHLITATGQRVTLRCSPRSGDLSVYWYQQSLDQGLQFLIQYYNGEERAKGNILERFSAQQFPDLHSELNLSSLELGDSALYFCASSSQTGQAYEQYFGPGTRLTVT.

The chain uses TRBV12-3 or TRBV12-4 and TRBJ1-4; tentatively, D is TRBD1 (5 bases). CDR3 length: 12 amino acids. The V gene lost 5 bases and the J gene lost 8 bases, with 9 bases spanning the gap. The CDR3 sequence: CASSPRGEKLFF. The CDR3 DNA reads as TGTGCCAGCAGTCCTCGGGGCGAAAAACTGTTTTTT.

The V gene is TRBV3-1 (or the pseudogene TRBV3-2), the J gene TRBJ2-1; 13 bases fit TRBD2. The V segment lost 4 bases and the J segment 8 bases; nucleotides outside the gene matches: 5. CDR3 length: 15 amino acids. Germline loops: CDR1 LGHDT, CDR2 YNNKEL (reference sequence). This CDR3 is CASSRWTSGGDEQFF. The DNA of the CDR3 is TGTGCCAGCAGCCGCTGGACTAGCGGGGGTGATGAGCAGTTCTTC.

The V call is TRBV28, the J call TRBJ2-5, with 7 bases aligning to TRBD1. Germline V gene sequence: CDR1 MDHEN, CDR2 SYDVKM. Unmatched junction bases numbered 6, after V lost 6 bases and J lost 5 bases. This CDR3 region has 13 residues. The CDR3, as DNA: TGTGCCAGCAGACGACAGGGAAGGGAGACCCAGTACTTC. Its protein product is CASRRQGRETQYF.

J is TRBJ1-3 and V is TRBV7-2; 7 positions agree with TRBD1. Germline V CDR1 and CDR2: SGHTA, FQGNSA. Trimming removed 4 bases from V and 4 bases from J; junction bases left unmatched: 10. This CDR3 has 16 residues. The CDR3 DNA sequence: TGTGCCAGCAGCTCTTCACTACTACAGGGGGGAAACACCATATATTTT. Residues: CASSSSLLQGGNTIYF. The variable domain in full, with the rest retrieved from reference TRBV7-2 and TRBJ1-3, is GAGVSQSPSNKVTEKGKDVELRCDPISGHTALYWYRQSLGQGLEFLIYFQGNSAPDKSGLPSDRFSAERTGGSVSTLTIQRTQQEDSAVYLCASSSSLLQGGNTIYFGEGSWLTVV.

CDR3 loop: CASSQSRDPFYEQYF. CDR3 coding DNA: TGCGCCAGCAGCCAATCCCGGGACCCCTTCTACGAGCAGTACTTC. V and J are TRBV4-1 and TRBJ2-7; D possibly uses TRBD1 or TRBD2 (5 bases each). Trimming stripped 2 bases from V and 3 bases from J, with 14 bases between. CDR3 size: 15 residues. Germline CDR1 reads MGHRA; CDR2 reads YSYEKL.

This chain links TRBV12-3 or TRBV12-4 with TRBJ1-4; tentatively, D is TRBD1 (6 bases). V dropped 1 base and J dropped 8 bases, with 8 bases sitting between them. The CDR3 consists of 13 residues. The CDR3 spells CASSLGGHEKLFF. The DNA for the CDR3 is TGTGCCAGCAGTTTAGGGGGACACGAAAAACTGTTTTTT.

The chain recombines TRBV4-2 with TRBJ1-5, with 10 bases aligning to TRBD1. Trimming took 5 bases from V and 7 from J; bases not matched to a gene: 8. This CDR3 region has 15 residues. Germline V CDR1 and CDR2: LGHNA, YNFKEQ. In DNA, the CDR3 is TGTGCCAGCAGCATGACAGGGGGCGCAGGACAGCCCCAGCATTTT. It codes for CASSMTGGAGQPQHF.

This chain uses TRBV24-1 with TRBJ2-5, with D perhaps TRBD1 or TRBD2 (6 bases each). Germline V lookup: CDR1 KGHDR, CDR2 SFDVKD. V was clipped by 4 bases and J by 5 bases, with 22 bases between them. CDR3 length: 17 residues. The CDR3 here is CATSDSSRGPGQETQYF. The DNA for the CDR3 is TGTGCCACCAGTGACTCTAGTCGGGGGCCCGGACAGGAGACCCAGTACTTC.

This sequence joins TRBV27 and TRBJ1-2; TRBD1 might be the D (6 bases). CDR3 length equals 13 residues. CDR1 and CDR2 from the germline V gene are MNHEY and SMNVEV (reference sequence). V was shortened by 6 bases and J by 4 bases, with 12 bases between the two germline ends. CDR3 amino acids: CASSPTGRYGYTF. CDR3 sequence (DNA): TGTGCCAGCAGCCCTACAGGGCGCTATGGCTACACCTTC.

V usage is TRBV7-2 and J usage is TRBJ2-6, with D perhaps given as TRBD1 or TRBD2 (5 bases each). There are 16 residues in the CDR3. The V gene's germline CDR1 is SGHTA and CDR2 FQGNSA. The ends were cut back, 1 base at V and 3 bases at J, with 10 bases in the middle. Here the CDR3 reads CASSLDPGGGANVLTF. CDR3 in DNA: TGTGCCAGCAGCTTAGATCCTGGGGGTGGGGCCAACGTCCTGACTTTC.

CDR3: CASSPRTSGRGYNEQFF. CDR3 bases: TGTGCCAGCAGCCCACGGACTAGCGGGAGGGGATACAATGAGCAGTTCTTC. The chain employs TRBV9 and TRBJ2-1; 15 positions match TRBD2. CDR1 SGDLS and CDR2 YYNGEE come from the germline V gene. Trimming cost V 4 bases and J 4 bases; bases outside gene matches: 6. The CDR3 has 17 amino acids.

The V and J genes are TRBV3-1 (or the pseudogene TRBV3-2) and TRBJ2-1; no clear D. The CDR3 runs 11 residues. With 0 bases removed from V and 9 bases from J, the gap between germline ends came to 3 bases. Per the germline V gene, CDR1 is LGHDT and CDR2 is YNNKEL (reference sequence). The CDR3, as DNA: TGTGCCAGCAGCCAAGACTTTGAGCAGTTCTTC. Its translation is CASSQDFEQFF.

This CDR3 reads CASSLGTYSTDTQYF. The CDR3 coding sequence is TGTGCCAGCAGCTTAGGGACATACAGCACAGATACGCAGTATTTT. This chain joins TRBV7-9 and TRBJ2-3; possibly TRBD1 for D (5 bases). Trimming left V 1 base short and J 0 bases short, with 8 bases between. The CDR3 totals 15 residues. Germline V gives CDR1 SEHNR, CDR2 FQNEAQ (reference sequence).

The V gene is TRBV7-8, the J gene TRBJ2-3; D gene ambiguous. CDR1 and CDR2 (germline): SGHVS, FQNEAQ. This CDR3 has 14 residues. V was pared by 3 bases and J by 2 bases, with 9 bases between. The DNA for the CDR3 is TGTGCCAGCAGCTTCGACCAGCTCACAGATACGCAGTATTTT. Translated: CASSFDQLTDTQYF.

The chain links TRBV28 to TRBJ2-5, with 11 nucleotides matching TRBD2. V lost 9 bases, J lost 3 bases, and 9 bases stayed unmatched. The CDR3 length is 15 residues. Germline V gene lookup returns CDR1 MDHEN and CDR2 SYDVKM. The CDR3 here is CARPSLLAGEETQYF. For the CDR3, the DNA is TGTGCCAGACCTTCACTACTAGCGGGAGAAGAGACCCAGTACTTC.

The chain carries TRBV7-2 and TRBJ2-5, with TRBD2 matching over 9 bases. Germline CDR1 SGHTA, CDR2 FQGNSA. The CDR3 covers 16 residues. Germline trimming cut 3 bases from V and 5 bases from J; bases unmatched to any gene: 10. The CDR3 region is CASSLGQGGGAETQYF. The DNA for the CDR3 is TGTGCCAGCAGCTTGGGGCAAGGCGGGGGGGCGGAGACCCAGTACTTC. The full variable domain, with the rest looked up from reference TRBV7-2 and TRBJ2-5, is GAGVSQSPSNKVTEKGKDVELRCDPISGHTALYWYRQSLGQGLEFLIYFQGNSAPDKSGLPSDRFSAERTGGSVSTLTIQRTQQEDSAVYLCASSLGQGGGAETQYFGPGTRLLVL.